One T cell receptor beta chain is described in this entry. Its antigen is as yet unknown. The sample originates from a study of T-cell memory formation after mild COVID-19. At the level of the study: TCR clusters showed largely donor specificity.

General study findings and limits: Cross-reactive memory apparently joined, as some responding clones appeared in pre-infection memory. Among contracting clones, CD4+ were mainly CM/EM and CD8+ enriched in EMRA.

UMIs and sample barcodes were carried by the TCR alpha and TCR beta cDNA libraries that 5'RACE produced using constant-segment primers. TCRdb processed the 5' RACE reads anew with MiXCR; each CDR3 protein has one entry. In the table there are approximately 260,000 distinct CDR3 sequences, roughly 16% of which are singletons. CDR3 size: 15 residues. CDR1 KGHDR and CDR2 SFDVKD come from the germline V gene. After removal of 4 bases from V and 12 bases from J, the junction contained 8 bases not matched to a gene. This receptor was identified in a man between 18 and 35 years old who had mild COVID-19 (a few samples of this study predate the infection). Cell type and time point are not known. The chain carries TRBV24-1 and TRBJ2-1, with TRBD2 matching 13 bases. Sequencing used PBMCs or a T cell subset sorted from them (not recorded which). Written as DNA, the CDR3 is TGTGCCACCAGTGACCCCGGGACTAGCGGGGAAAGGCAGTTCTTC. Translating it yields CATSDPGTSGERQFF.